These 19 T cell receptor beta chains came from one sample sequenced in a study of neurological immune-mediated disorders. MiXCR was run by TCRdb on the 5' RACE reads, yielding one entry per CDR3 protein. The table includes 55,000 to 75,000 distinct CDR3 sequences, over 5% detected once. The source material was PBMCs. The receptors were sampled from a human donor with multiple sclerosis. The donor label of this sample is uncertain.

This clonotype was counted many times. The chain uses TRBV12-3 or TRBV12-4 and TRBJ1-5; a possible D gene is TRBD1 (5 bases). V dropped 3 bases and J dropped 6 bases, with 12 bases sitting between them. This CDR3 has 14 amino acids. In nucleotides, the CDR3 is TGTGCCAGCAGTTTCGGACACGTCCCTCAGCCCCAGCATTTT. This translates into CASSFGHVPQPQHF.

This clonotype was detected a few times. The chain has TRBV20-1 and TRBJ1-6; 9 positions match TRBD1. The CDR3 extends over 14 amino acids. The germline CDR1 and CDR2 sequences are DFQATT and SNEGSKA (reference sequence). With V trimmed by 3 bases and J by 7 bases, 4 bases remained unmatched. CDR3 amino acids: CSARTGTGNSPLHF. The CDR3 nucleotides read TGCAGTGCTAGGACCGGGACAGGGAATTCACCCCTCCACTTT.

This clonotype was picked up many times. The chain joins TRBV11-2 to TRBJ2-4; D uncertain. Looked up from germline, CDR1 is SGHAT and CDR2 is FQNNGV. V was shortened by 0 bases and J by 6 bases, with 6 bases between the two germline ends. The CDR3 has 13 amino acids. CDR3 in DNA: TGTGCCAGCAGCTTAGAAACGCGAAACATTCAGTACTTC. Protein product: CASSLETRNIQYF. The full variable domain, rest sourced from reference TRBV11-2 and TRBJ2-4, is EAGVAQSPRYKIIEKRQSVAFWCNPISGHATLYWYQQILGQGPKLLIQFQNNGVVDDSQLPKDRFSAERLKGVDSTLKIQPAKLEDSAVYLCASSLETRNIQYFGAGTRLSVL.

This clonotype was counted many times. In DNA, the CDR3 is TGTGCCACCAGTGACGCGAACACTGAAGCTTTCTTT. Its protein product is CATSDANTEAFF. This sequence joins TRBV24-1 and TRBJ1-1; D not certain. The CDR3 covers 12 residues. V was shortened by 4 bases and J by 1 base, with 3 bases between the two germline ends. In germline, CDR1 is KGHDR, CDR2 SFDVKD.

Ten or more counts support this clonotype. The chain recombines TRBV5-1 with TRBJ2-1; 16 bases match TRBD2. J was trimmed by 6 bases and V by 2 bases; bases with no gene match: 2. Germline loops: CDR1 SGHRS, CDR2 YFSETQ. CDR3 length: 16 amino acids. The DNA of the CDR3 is TGCGCCAGCAGCTTCGGGACTAGCGGGGGGGGCAATGAGCAGTTCTTC. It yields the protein CASSFGTSGGGNEQFF. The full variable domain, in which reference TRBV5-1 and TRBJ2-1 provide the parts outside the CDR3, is KAGVTQTPRYLIKTRGQQVTLSCSPISGHRSVSWYQQTPGQGLQFLFEYFSETQRNKGNFPGRFSGRQFSNSRSEMNVSTLELGDSALYLCASSFGTSGGGNEQFFGPGTRLTVL.

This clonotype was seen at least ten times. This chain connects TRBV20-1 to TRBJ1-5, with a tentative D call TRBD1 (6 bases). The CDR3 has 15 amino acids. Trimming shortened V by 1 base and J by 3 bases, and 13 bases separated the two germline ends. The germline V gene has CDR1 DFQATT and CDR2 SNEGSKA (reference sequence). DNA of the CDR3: TGCAGTGCTAGAGGGGGGGCTATTCCCAATCAGCCCCAGCATTTT. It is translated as CSARGGAIPNQPQHF.

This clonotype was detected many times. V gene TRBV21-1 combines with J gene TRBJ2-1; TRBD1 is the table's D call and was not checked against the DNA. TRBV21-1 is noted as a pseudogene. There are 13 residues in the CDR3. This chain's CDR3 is CASSKGRGQGQFF. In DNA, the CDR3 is TGTGCCAGCAGCAAAGGGAGGGGACAGGGGCAGTTCTTC.

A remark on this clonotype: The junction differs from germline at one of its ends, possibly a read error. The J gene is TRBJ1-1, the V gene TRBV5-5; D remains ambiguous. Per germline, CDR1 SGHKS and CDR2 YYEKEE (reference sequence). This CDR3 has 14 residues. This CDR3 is CASSLVRANTEAFF. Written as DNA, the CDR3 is TGCGCCAGCAGCTTGGTAAGGGCGAACACTGAAGCTTTCTTT. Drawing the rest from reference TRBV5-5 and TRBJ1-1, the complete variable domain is DAGVTQSPTHLIKTRGQQVTLRCSPISGHKSVSWYQQVLGQGPQFIFQYYEKEERGRGNFPDRFSARQFPNYSSELNVNALLLGDSALYLCASSLVRANTEAFFGQGTRLTVV.

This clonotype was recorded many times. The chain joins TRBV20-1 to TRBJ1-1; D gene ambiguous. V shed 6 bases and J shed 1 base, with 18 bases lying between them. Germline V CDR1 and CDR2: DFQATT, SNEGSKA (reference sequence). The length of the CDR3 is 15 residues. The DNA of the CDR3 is TGCAGTGCCCCAGTCGACTCCATCCGGAACACTGAAGCTTTCTTT. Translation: CSAPVDSIRNTEAFF.

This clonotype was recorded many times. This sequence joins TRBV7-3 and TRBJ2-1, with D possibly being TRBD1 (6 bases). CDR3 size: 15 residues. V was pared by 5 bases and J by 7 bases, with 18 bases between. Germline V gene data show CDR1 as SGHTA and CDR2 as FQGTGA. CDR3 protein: CASSPGAGSRNEQFF. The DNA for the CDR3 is TGTGCCAGCAGCCCAGGGGCAGGGAGTAGGAATGAGCAGTTCTTC.

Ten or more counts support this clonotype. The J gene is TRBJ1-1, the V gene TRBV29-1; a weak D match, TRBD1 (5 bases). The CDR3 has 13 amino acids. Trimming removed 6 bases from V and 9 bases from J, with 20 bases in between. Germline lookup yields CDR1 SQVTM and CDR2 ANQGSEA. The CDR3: CSVPGEGGEKAFF. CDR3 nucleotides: TGCAGCGTCCCCGGGGAAGGAGGGGAAAAAGCTTTCTTT. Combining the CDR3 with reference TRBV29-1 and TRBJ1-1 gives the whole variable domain SAVISQKPSRDICQRGTSLTIQCQVDSQVTMMFWYRQQPGQSLTLIATANQGSEATYESGFVIDKFPISRPNLTFSTLTVSNMSPEDSSIYLCSVPGEGGEKAFFGQGTRLTVV.

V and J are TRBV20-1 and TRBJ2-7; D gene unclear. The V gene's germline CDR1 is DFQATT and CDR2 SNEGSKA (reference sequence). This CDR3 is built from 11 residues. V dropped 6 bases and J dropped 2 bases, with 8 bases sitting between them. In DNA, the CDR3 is TGCAGTGCGGGCAGCCCCTACGAGCAGTACTTC. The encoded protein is CSAGSPYEQYF.

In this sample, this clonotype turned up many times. CDR3 sequence: CAISDPGGSSSYEQYF. The CDR3 DNA reads TGTGCCATCAGTGACCCCGGGGGCTCAAGCTCCTACGAGCAGTACTTC. The rearrangement joins TRBV10-3 to TRBJ2-7; D may correspond to TRBD1 or TRBD2 (6 bases each). Germline V gene sequence: CDR1 ENHRY, CDR2 SYGVKD. The CDR3 consists of 16 residues. V lost 3 bases and J 0 bases, leaving 15 bases between the germline ends.

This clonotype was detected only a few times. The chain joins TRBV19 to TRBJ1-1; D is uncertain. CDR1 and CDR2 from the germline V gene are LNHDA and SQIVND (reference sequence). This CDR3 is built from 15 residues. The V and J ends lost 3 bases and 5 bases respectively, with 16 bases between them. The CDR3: CASSIGQIRGTEAFF. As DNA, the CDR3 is TGTGCCAGTAGTATCGGGCAGATCAGAGGGACTGAAGCTTTCTTT.

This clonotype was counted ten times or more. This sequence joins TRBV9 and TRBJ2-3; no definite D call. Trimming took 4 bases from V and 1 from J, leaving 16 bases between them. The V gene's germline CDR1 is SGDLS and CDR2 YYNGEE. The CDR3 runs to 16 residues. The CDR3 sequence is CASSSQDRRGTDTQYF. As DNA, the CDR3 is TGTGCCAGCAGCTCCCAGGATCGGCGCGGCACAGATACGCAGTATTTT.

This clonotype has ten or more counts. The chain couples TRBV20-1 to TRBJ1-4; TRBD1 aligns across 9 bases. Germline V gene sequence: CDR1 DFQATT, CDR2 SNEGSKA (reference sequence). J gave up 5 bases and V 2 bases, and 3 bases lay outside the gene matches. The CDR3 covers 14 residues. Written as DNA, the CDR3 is TGCAGTGCTAGAATAGGGACAGGGAATGAAAAACTGTTTTTT. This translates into CSARIGTGNEKLFF.

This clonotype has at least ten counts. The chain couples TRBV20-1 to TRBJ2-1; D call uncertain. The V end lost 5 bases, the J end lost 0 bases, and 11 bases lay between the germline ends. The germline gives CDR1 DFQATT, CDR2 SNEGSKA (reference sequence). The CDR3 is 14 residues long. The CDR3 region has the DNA TGCAGTGCTCCAGTTGGGCGCTCCTACAATGAGCAGTTCTTC. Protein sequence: CSAPVGRSYNEQFF.

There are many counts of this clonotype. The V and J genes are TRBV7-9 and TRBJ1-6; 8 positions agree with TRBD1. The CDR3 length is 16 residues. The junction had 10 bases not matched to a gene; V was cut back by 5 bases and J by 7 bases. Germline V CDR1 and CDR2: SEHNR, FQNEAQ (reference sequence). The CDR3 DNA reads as TGTGCCAGCAGCGTACTCCGCGACAGGGGAAATTCACCCCTCCACTTT. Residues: CASSVLRDRGNSPLHF.

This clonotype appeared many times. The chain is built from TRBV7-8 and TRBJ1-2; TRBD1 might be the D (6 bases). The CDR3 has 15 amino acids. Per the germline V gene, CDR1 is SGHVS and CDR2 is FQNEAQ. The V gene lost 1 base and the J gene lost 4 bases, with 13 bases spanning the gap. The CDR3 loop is CASSLVLTGSYGYTF. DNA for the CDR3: TGTGCCAGCAGCTTAGTCTTGACAGGATCCTATGGCTACACCTTC.